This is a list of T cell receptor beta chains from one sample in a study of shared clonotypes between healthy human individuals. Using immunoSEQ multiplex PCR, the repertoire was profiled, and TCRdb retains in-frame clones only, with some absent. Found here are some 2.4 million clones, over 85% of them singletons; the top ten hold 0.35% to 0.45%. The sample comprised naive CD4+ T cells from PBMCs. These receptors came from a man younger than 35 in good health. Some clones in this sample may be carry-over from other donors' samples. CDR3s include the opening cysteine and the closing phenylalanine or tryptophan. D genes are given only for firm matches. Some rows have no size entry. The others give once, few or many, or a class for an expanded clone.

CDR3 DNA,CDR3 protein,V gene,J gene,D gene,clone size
TGTGCCAGCATTGGACAGGGGGGAAACTATGGCTACACCTTC,CASIGQGGNYGYTF,TRBV2,TRBJ1-2,TRBD1,NA
TGTGCCAGCAGATCTCCAGATGAGCAGTTCTTC,CASRSPDEQFF,TRBV28,TRBJ2-1,NA,once
TGTGCCAGCAGTCCTCTGGCGGGACGGGAGACCCAGTACTTC,CASSPLAGRETQYF,TRBV11-1,TRBJ2-5,NA,NA
TGCGCCAGCAGCCGGACAAGACGACCAAGCACAGATACGCAGTATTTT,CASSRTRRPSTDTQYF,TRBV5-1,TRBJ2-3,NA,NA
TGTGCCAGCAGTGCACTAGCGGGAGGCCCGCCGGGGGAGCAGTACTTC,CASSALAGGPPGEQYF,TRBV6-1,TRBJ2-7,TRBD2,NA
TGTGCCAGCAGTTTAAGGGGAATAGGGGCCTACGAGCAGTACTTC,CASSLRGIGAYEQYF,TRBV28,TRBJ2-7,NA,NA
TGTGCCAGCAGTTTATTCTCTGTTGAAAGGACAGATACGCAGTATTTT,CASSLFSVERTDTQYF,TRBV27,TRBJ2-3,NA,NA
TGTGCCAGCAGTGAGTCTACAGCCCCCTACAATGAGCAGTTCTTC,CASSESTAPYNEQFF,TRBV6-1,TRBJ2-1,NA,NA
TGTGCCAGCAGTTTATGGCCGAACACTGAAGCTTTCTTT,CASSLWPNTEAFF,TRBV27,TRBJ1-1,NA,NA
TGTGCCAGCAGCTTAGCGGGAGGGGCCTACGAGCAGTACTTC,CASSLAGGAYEQYF,TRBV7-2,TRBJ2-7,TRBD2,NA
TGTGCCAGCAGTTTAATCGCAGGTTCCAATCAGCCCCAGCATTTT,CASSLIAGSNQPQHF,TRBV28,TRBJ1-5,NA,NA
TGCGCCAGCAGCCTAGCGGGACAGCCTTTCTATGGCTACACCTTC,CASSLAGQPFYGYTF,TRBV4-1,TRBJ1-2,TRBD1,once
TGTGCCAGCAGTCGCCCTCTGGGGGGGCTAGGGGACTATGGCTACACCTTC,CASSRPLGGLGDYGYTF,TRBV28,TRBJ1-2,NA,NA
TGTGCCAGCCGAACGGGCGGGTCGGATGAAAAACTGTTTTTT,CASRTGGSDEKLFF,TRBV6-5,TRBJ1-4,NA,NA
TGCAGTGCTCCCACATGGGGGACGTGGTACTTC,CSAPTWGTWYF,TRBV20-1,TRBJ2-7,NA,NA
TGCGCCAGCAGACTGGGACTAGCGGCGTCTGAGCAGTACTTC,CASRLGLAASEQYF,TRBV4-1,TRBJ2-7,TRBD2,NA
TGTGCCAGCAGCTTGAAGGATACGCAGTATTTT,CASSLKDTQYF,TRBV5-8,TRBJ2-3,NA,NA
TGCGCCAGCAGCCAAACTAGCTATGATCAGTTGGATGAGCAGTTCTTC,CASSQTSYDQLDEQFF,TRBV4-3,TRBJ2-1,NA,NA
TGCAGTGCGAGTCCTGACAATGAGCAGTTCTTC,CSASPDNEQFF,TRBV20-1,TRBJ2-1,NA,NA
TGTGCCAGCAGCTTACGGCGGGAGGCTTACAATGAGCAGTTCTTC,CASSLRREAYNEQFF,TRBV7-2,TRBJ2-1,TRBD2,NA
TGTGCCAGCAGCTTAGGGGGTAAATGGGGCACTGAAGCTTTCTTT,CASSLGGKWGTEAFF,TRBV5-4,TRBJ1-1,NA,NA
TGCGCCAGCAGCTCTCCGGGGACAGGGCTACTCAATGAGCAGTTCTTC,CASSSPGTGLLNEQFF,TRBV5-1,TRBJ2-1,TRBD1,NA
TGTGCCAGCAGCATCGCACTAGCGGGAGCCACAGATACGCAGTATTTT,CASSIALAGATDTQYF,TRBV7-9,TRBJ2-3,TRBD2,NA
TGTGCCAGTAGTTTGGGGGACTTAGCCAAAAACATTCAGTACTTC,CASSLGDLAKNIQYF,TRBV19,TRBJ2-4,NA,NA
TGTGCCAGCAGCTTATCAGGGAACTACGAGCAGTACTTC,CASSLSGNYEQYF,TRBV7-2,TRBJ2-7,NA,NA
TGTGCCAGCAGTAAGGCAGGGGGTTCGTTCTACAATGAGCAGTTCTTC,CASSKAGGSFYNEQFF,TRBV7-6,TRBJ2-1,TRBD1,NA
TGCGCCAGCAGCGCCGCAGGGGGTACCTACAATGAGCAGTTCTTC,CASSAAGGTYNEQFF,TRBV5-1,TRBJ2-1,TRBD1,NA
TGTGCCACTGCGACAGGATATAGCAATCAGCCCCAGCATTTT,CATATGYSNQPQHF,TRBV28,TRBJ1-5,NA,once
TGTGCCAGCAGCTTCCGGGATGTAGAGCAGTACTTC,CASSFRDVEQYF,TRBV11-2,TRBJ2-7,NA,NA
TGCGCCAGCAGCTTGGCCGGGCTTTCTAAGGGCACCTTC,CASSLAGLSKGTF,TRBV5-1,TRBJ1-2,NA,NA
TGTGCCTGGAGCCTTGGGACCGGAGGCGAGCAGTACTTC,CAWSLGTGGEQYF,TRBV30,TRBJ2-7,NA,NA